The rows below give T cell receptor beta chains drawn from one sample of a study of radiation and T cells in renal cell carcinoma. Using immunoSEQ multiplex PCR, the repertoire was profiled, and TCRdb retains in-frame clones only, with some absent. The sample yields about 150,000 clones, 80% to 90% seen once. The sequencing used blood, collected from a patient whose treatment included radiotherapy and nephrectomy. These receptors all stem from a woman in her forties or fifties with renal cell carcinoma. Both conserved end residues are part of each CDR3. Each record gives: J gene, V gene, D gene, clone size, CDR3 DNA, CDR3 protein. A D gene is named only where the DNA matches it firmly. Clone size, where shown, is once, few, many, or a class for clones that have expanded.

J: TRBJ1-2; V: TRBV6-5; D: .; size: .; DNA: TGTGCCAGCAGCTCCAGGTCAGGTGGCTACACCTTC; CDR3: CASSSRSGGYTF
J: TRBJ2-7; V: TRBV10-3; D: TRBD1; size: once; DNA: TGTGCCATCAGTGGGGGACAGGCTGCCTACGAGCAGTACTTC; CDR3: CAISGGQAAYEQYF
J: TRBJ1-6; V: TRBV7-2; D: .; size: .; DNA: TGTGCCAGCAGCTTAAGGACGAACGTTGGATCACCCCTCCACTTT; CDR3: CASSLRTNVGSPLHF
J: TRBJ2-3; V: TRBV7-2; D: .; size: .; DNA: TGTGCCAGCAGCGATAGGGGGGTAATTCTTCCAGATACGCAGTATTTT; CDR3: CASSDRGVILPDTQYF
J: TRBJ1-4; V: TRBV6-8; D: .; size: .; DNA: TGTGCCAACAGGATTGGGGCAGGTGAAAAACTGTTTTTT; CDR3: CANRIGAGEKLFF
J: TRBJ2-7; V: TRBV6-1; D: .; size: .; DNA: TGTGCCAGCAGTTCGAGCAACGAGCAGTACTTC; CDR3: CASSSSNEQYF
J: TRBJ1-6; V: TRBV6-1; D: TRBD1; size: .; DNA: TGTGCCAGCACCAGGGACAGGTATAATTCACCCCTCCACTTT; CDR3: CASTRDRYNSPLHF
J: TRBJ2-1; V: TRBV4-1; D: TRBD1; size: .; DNA: TGCGCCAGCAGCCAAGAAGGGGGCGTCTACAATGAGCAGTTCTTC; CDR3: CASSQEGGVYNEQFF
J: TRBJ1-6; V: TRBV15; D: .; size: .; DNA: TGTGCCACCAGCAGAGATGATTCACCCCTCCACTTT; CDR3: CATSRDDSPLHF
J: TRBJ1-6; V: TRBV5-4; D: TRBD1; size: few; DNA: TGTGCCAGCAGCCTTCGACAGGGGGATAATTCACCCCTCCACTTT; CDR3: CASSLRQGDNSPLHF
J: TRBJ2-7; V: TRBV6-5; D: .; size: .; DNA: TGTGCCAGCAGTTACGACCGACAGGGAGGCTACGAGCAGTACTTC; CDR3: CASSYDRQGGYEQYF
J: TRBJ1-2; V: TRBV19; D: .; size: once; DNA: TGTGCCAGTACCAGGGACCGGGACATCCTCCAGAACTATGGCTACACCTTC; CDR3: CASTRDRDILQNYGYTF
J: TRBJ2-2; V: TRBV6-6; D: TRBD2; size: .; DNA: TGTGCCAGCACCCTTTGGGCTAGCGGGGGTCCCGGGGAGCTGTTTTTT; CDR3: CASTLWASGGPGELFF
J: TRBJ2-1; V: TRBV9; D: .; size: .; DNA: TGTGCCAGCAGCTTCGAAGGGGACTCGTACAATGAGCAGTTCTTC; CDR3: CASSFEGDSYNEQFF
J: TRBJ1-4; V: TRBV30; D: TRBD1; size: .; DNA: TGTGCCTGGAGTGTGGGACAGGGAGGTAATGAAAAACTGTTTTTT; CDR3: CAWSVGQGGNEKLFF
J: TRBJ2-3; V: TRBV2; D: .; size: .; DNA: TGTGCCAGCAGTAGGGACACTAGCACAGATACGCAGTATTTT; CDR3: CASSRDTSTDTQYF
J: TRBJ2-7; V: TRBV5-4; D: TRBD2; size: .; DNA: TGTGCCAGCAGCTCAGGACTAGCGGGGGTGAGCTACGAGCAGTACTTC; CDR3: CASSSGLAGVSYEQYF
J: TRBJ2-7; V: TRBV13; D: .; size: .; DNA: TGTGCCAGCAGCCCAGAGCCTCTGGGATCCTACGAGCAGTACTTC; CDR3: CASSPEPLGSYEQYF
J: TRBJ2-3; V: TRBV6-6; D: .; size: .; DNA: TGTGCCAGCAGTTACTCGAGCGGAGATACGCAGTATTTT; CDR3: CASSYSSGDTQYF
J: TRBJ2-5; V: TRBV4-3; D: .; size: .; DNA: TGCGCCAGCAGCCAAGACTTAGGCAGGGGAGAGACCCAGTACTTC; CDR3: CASSQDLGRGETQYF
J: TRBJ2-1; V: TRBV4-3; D: .; size: .; DNA: TGCGCCAGCAGCCAAGAGCTAAGCTACAATGAGCAGTTCTTC; CDR3: CASSQELSYNEQFF
J: TRBJ2-1; V: TRBV9; D: .; size: once; DNA: TGTGCCAGCAGCCCCTCTCCGGACTCCTACAATGAGCAGTTCTTC; CDR3: CASSPSPDSYNEQFF
J: TRBJ1-3; V: TRBV19; D: .; size: .; DNA: TGTGCCAGTACCCATGGGACGGCTGGAAACACCATATATTTT; CDR3: CASTHGTAGNTIYF
J: TRBJ2-3; V: TRBV5-1; D: .; size: .; DNA: TGCGCCAGCAGCTTGGATTTGGATACGCAGTATTTT; CDR3: CASSLDLDTQYF
J: TRBJ2-6; V: TRBV29-1; D: TRBD1; size: .; DNA: TGCAGCGTCAGGGGGAGCGGGGCCAACGTCCTGACTTTC; CDR3: CSVRGSGANVLTF
J: TRBJ1-1; V: TRBV4-1; D: .; size: few; DNA: TGCGCCAGCAGCCAAGATAGTGGGAACACTGAAGCTTTCTTT; CDR3: CASSQDSGNTEAFF
J: TRBJ2-2; V: TRBV5-1; D: TRBD1; size: .; DNA: TGCGCCAGCAGCTTACAGGGGTTCGACACCGGGGAGCTGTTTTTT; CDR3: CASSLQGFDTGELFF
J: TRBJ1-2; V: TRBV4-3; D: .; size: many; DNA: TGCGCCAGCAGCCAAGATAGAATAGGGGCTAACTATGGCTACACCTTC; CDR3: CASSQDRIGANYGYTF
J: TRBJ2-3; V: TRBV6-1; D: .; size: .; DNA: TGTGCCAGCGGGACAAAACGTTTTAGCACAGATACGCAGTATTTT; CDR3: CASGTKRFSTDTQYF
J: TRBJ2-1; V: TRBV9; D: .; size: .; DNA: TGTGCCAGCAGCGTAGAAAGCTCCTACAATGAGCAGTTCTTC; CDR3: CASSVESSYNEQFF
J: TRBJ2-3; V: TRBV5-1; D: TRBD2; size: once; DNA: TGCGCCAGCAGCTTGGCTCCTAGCGGAACTAGCACAGATACGCAGTATTTT; CDR3: CASSLAPSGTSTDTQYF
J: TRBJ2-1; V: TRBV6-5; D: .; size: few; DNA: TGTGCCAGCAGTTATAGAGGTGAGCAGTTCTTC; CDR3: CASSYRGEQFF
J: TRBJ1-2; V: TRBV19; D: .; size: .; DNA: TGTGCCAGTAGTAGAGGGAGTCAACCCGGCGTTCGCTACACCTTC; CDR3: CASSRGSQPGVRYTF
J: TRBJ2-2; V: TRBV9; D: TRBD2; size: .; DNA: TGTGCCAGCAGCGTAGTGGGTAGCGGGGGCTCCGGGGAGCTGTTTTTT; CDR3: CASSVVGSGGSGELFF
J: TRBJ1-3; V: TRBV4-3; D: .; size: .; DNA: TGCGCCAGCAGCCAAGACCTTGAGAGGGGTTCTGGAAACACCATATATTTT; CDR3: CASSQDLERGSGNTIYF
J: TRBJ2-7; V: TRBV29-1; D: .; size: .; DNA: TGCAGCGTTGGTCCTTTTGCGGACGAGCAGTACTTC; CDR3: CSVGPFADEQYF
J: TRBJ2-7; V: TRBV5-1; D: .; size: .; DNA: TGCGCCAGCAGCTTAATCGAGGGCGGATACTACGAGCAGTACTTC; CDR3: CASSLIEGGYYEQYF
J: TRBJ2-6; V: TRBV2; D: .; size: .; DNA: TGTGCCAGCAGTGGGGCCAACGTCCTGACTTTC; CDR3: CASSGANVLTF
J: TRBJ2-1; V: TRBV19; D: .; size: once; DNA: TGTGCCAGTAGCCCGGGGCCCTACAATGAGCAGTTCTTC; CDR3: CASSPGPYNEQFF
J: TRBJ1-1; V: TRBV19; D: .; size: .; DNA: TGTGCCAGTAGTAGCCAGTTAACGAGGGCTGAAGCTTTCTTT; CDR3: CASSSQLTRAEAFF
J: TRBJ2-7; V: TRBV6-1; D: .; size: once; DNA: TGTGCCAGCAGTGAGGCAGGGTGGGACGAGCAGTACTTC; CDR3: CASSEAGWDEQYF
J: TRBJ2-5; V: TRBV5-1; D: .; size: .; DNA: TGCGCCAGCAGCTTCTCAGCCCAAGAGACCCAGTACTTC; CDR3: CASSFSAQETQYF
J: TRBJ2-7; V: TRBV10-3; D: TRBD1; size: .; DNA: TGTGCCACACAGGGGTTAGTTTTACACGAGCAGTACTTC; CDR3: CATQGLVLHEQYF
J: TRBJ1-1; V: TRBV6-5; D: .; size: .; DNA: TGTGCCAGCAGTACCAGGAACAGGGACGGCACTGAAGCTTTCTTT; CDR3: CASSTRNRDGTEAFF
J: TRBJ2-3; V: TRBV5-4; D: .; size: .; DNA: TGTGCCAGCAGCCGGAGACTAGGCACAGATACGCAGTATTTT; CDR3: CASSRRLGTDTQYF
J: TRBJ1-6; V: TRBV25-1; D: .; size: .; DNA: TGTGCCAGCAGTAGGGAGATGCGGGTACCCCTCCACTTT; CDR3: CASSREMRVPLHF